These 16 T cell receptor beta chains share one sample of origin, sequenced in a study of T cell repertoires in cytomegalovirus infection. One entry per CDR3 protein, called by TCRdb with MiXCR from the reads. This sample carries more than 500,000 distinct CDR3 sequences, approximately 15% of them seen once, and the ten largest clones take 20% to 30%. Sequences were obtained from CD8+ T cells from PBMCs. These receptor sequences come from a human donor in good health (CMV status not recorded). Some clones in this sample may be carry-over from other donors' samples.

This clonotype was counted a few times. The chain has TRBV7-3 and TRBJ2-1; 13 bases align to TRBD2. The CDR3 contains 15 residues. Per germline, CDR1 SGHTA and CDR2 FQGTGA. V lost 5 bases, J lost 8 bases, and 6 bases stayed unmatched. The CDR3 region has the DNA TGTGCCAGCAGCCCCGGGACTAGCGGGATATATGAGCAGTTCTTC. Amino acid sequence: CASSPGTSGIYEQFF.

This clonotype came up once. One end of the junction fails to match germline, which may point to a read error. The chain recombines TRBV10-3 with TRBJ1-2, with 7 bases aligning to TRBD1. The CDR3 sequence is 13 residues long. Germline lookup yields CDR1 ENHRY and CDR2 SYGVKD. CDR3 nucleotide sequence: TGTGCCATCAGTGAAGGGACAGTAAAAGGCTACATCTTC. Translated: CAISEGTVKGYIF.

There are a few counts of this clonotype. The CDR3 here is CASSERLAGGIYNEQFF. The CDR3 nucleotides are TGCGCCAGCAGCGAAAGACTAGCGGGAGGGATCTACAATGAGCAGTTCTTC. This chain links TRBV5-1 with TRBJ2-1; TRBD2 aligns across 14 bases. CDR1 and CDR2 (germline): SGHRS, YFSETQ. With V trimmed by 4 bases and J by 3 bases, 6 bases remained unmatched. This CDR3 is 17 amino acids long.

This clonotype was seen ten or more times. This chain uses TRBV12-3 or TRBV12-4 with TRBJ1-2; 7 nucleotides agree with TRBD1. The V and J ends lost 6 bases and 2 bases, in that order; junction bases with no gene match: 6. The CDR3 covers 14 residues. CDR3 region: CASRQGTLNYGYTF. As DNA, the CDR3 is TGTGCCAGCAGACAGGGGACCCTCAACTATGGCTACACCTTC.

This clonotype was counted ten times or more. The J gene is TRBJ1-3, the V gene TRBV23-1; D not certain. TRBV23-1 is known as an ORF, though its function is uncertain. Trimming removed 6 bases from V and 5 bases from J, with 5 bases in between. The CDR3 extends over 11 amino acids. CDR3 amino acids: CASSHRNTIYF. CDR3 DNA: TGCGCCAGCAGCCACAGAAACACCATATATTTT.

This clonotype has just a few counts. The rearrangement uses TRBV5-5 and TRBJ2-7; D is ambiguous. Germline V gives CDR1 SGHKS, CDR2 YYEKEE (reference sequence). The CDR3 runs 16 residues. Trimming pared 0 bases from V and 3 bases from J, leaving 16 bases between. The CDR3 DNA sequence: TGTGCCAGCAGCTTGGAGGTGGTGGGCTATCACTACGAGCAGTACTTC. Its translation is CASSLEVVGYHYEQYF.

The CDR3 here is CASSDSALAGAEQFF. The CDR3 DNA follows: TGTGCCAGCAGTGACTCGGCGCTAGCGGGAGCTGAGCAGTTCTTC. The chain has TRBV6-4 and TRBJ2-1, with TRBD2 matching 10 bases. The length of the CDR3 is 15 residues. Germline V gene lookup returns CDR1 MRHNA and CDR2 SNTAGT. Losses at the gene ends were 0 bases for V and 9 bases for J; bases not matched to a gene: 5.

This clonotype came up a few times. The CDR3 DNA reads as TGTGCCGTCACACCCCAGGGCGCGGGGCCCCGATGCTCCTACAATGAGCAGTTCTTC. This codes for CAVTPQGAGPRCSYNEQFF. V and J are TRBV24-1 and TRBJ2-1, with D tentatively TRBD2 (6 bases). CDR3 length: 19 residues. The germline V and J ends were trimmed by 12 bases and 0 bases, with 29 bases remaining between them. CDR1 is KGHDR, CDR2 SFDVKD, per germline.

The chain links TRBV2 to TRBJ2-7, with 8 bases matching TRBD1. V dropped 7 bases and J dropped 4; count of bases not matched to a gene: 9. The CDR3 loop spans 14 amino acids. The germline gives CDR1 SNHLY, CDR2 FYNNEI. CDR3 coding DNA: TGTGCCAGCAAACGAACAGGGGGGAAGTACGAGCAGTACTTC. Protein: CASKRTGGKYEQYF.

This clonotype has a count of ten or more. The chain uses TRBV7-8 and TRBJ2-7; TRBD1 matches at 7 bases. Losses at the gene ends were 5 bases for V and 5 bases for J; bases not matched to a gene: 6. Germline values: CDR1 SGHVS, CDR2 FQNEAQ. CDR3 length: 13 amino acids. The CDR3 loop is CASSTTGVHEQYF. The CDR3 DNA reads as TGTGCCAGCAGCACTACAGGGGTCCACGAGCAGTACTTC.

This clonotype was seen at least ten times. This chain joins TRBV6-1 and TRBJ2-5; D may be TRBD1 (6 bases). This CDR3 has 15 residues. V dropped 5 bases and J dropped 2 bases, with 15 bases sitting between them. Germline CDR1 and CDR2: MNHNS and SASEGT. The CDR3 bases are TGTGCCAGCAGTTATCACGGGACAAGACAAGAGACCCAGTACTTC. Its protein product is CASSYHGTRQETQYF.

Only a few counts were recorded for this clonotype. This chain joins TRBV3-1 and TRBJ2-3; D is unclear. V lost 6 bases and J lost 1, with 14 bases in between. CDR3 length equals 15 residues. Germline values: CDR1 LGHDT, CDR2 YNNKEL (reference sequence). This CDR3 is CASRAVGFGTDTQYF. As DNA, the CDR3 is TGTGCCAGCAGAGCTGTGGGGTTCGGCACAGATACGCAGTATTTT.

The chain is built from TRBV4-2 and TRBJ2-1, with D unresolved. V lost 0 bases, J lost 8 bases, and 8 bases lay in between. The germline V gene has CDR1 LGHNA and CDR2 YNFKEQ. This CDR3 region has 13 residues. This chain's CDR3 is CASSQELNYEQFF. CDR3 nucleotide sequence: TGTGCCAGCAGCCAAGAACTGAACTATGAGCAGTTCTTC.

This clonotype was seen a handful of times. The chain combines TRBV13 with TRBJ2-7, with D tentatively TRBD2 (5 bases). Trimming shortened V by 4 bases and J by 7 bases, and 26 bases separated the two germline ends. Germline lookup yields CDR1 PRHDT and CDR2 FYEKMQ (reference sequence). The CDR3 has 17 residues. For the CDR3, the DNA is TGTGCCAGCAGCTCTCGGACCCTAAAGAGGGCGACGGGTGAGCAGTACTTC. Translating it yields CASSSRTLKRATGEQYF.

This clonotype was counted a few times. The chain employs TRBV7-9 and TRBJ1-2, with D possibly matching TRBD1 (5 bases). Deletions cut 2 bases from V and 3 bases from J, with 13 bases between. Germline values: CDR1 SEHNR, CDR2 FQNEAQ (reference sequence). The CDR3 is made up of 15 amino acids. The CDR3 region is CASSLRAGRDYGYTF. For the CDR3, the DNA is TGTGCCAGCAGCTTAAGGGCAGGGCGGGACTATGGCTACACCTTC.

This clonotype was found a few times. The chain employs TRBV5-6 and TRBJ1-3; the match to TRBD1 covers 10 bases. CDR1 SGHDT and CDR2 YYEEEE come from the germline V gene. V gave up 4 bases and J gave up 0 bases; unmatched junction bases: 4. The CDR3 consists of 16 residues. The CDR3 reads CASSPGQGISGNTIYF. CDR3 coding DNA: TGTGCCAGCAGCCCGGGACAGGGGATCTCTGGAAACACCATATATTTT.